These 10 T cell receptor beta chains originate from one sample sequenced in a study of Graves' ophthalmopathy and Graves' hyperthyroidism. Using RNA transcripts, the TCR beta CDR3 regions were amplified. The library came from an HTBI-primed first-round RT-PCR and a second-round multiplex PCR. TCRdb re-analysed the multiplex PCR reads in MiXCR, keeping a single row per CDR3 protein. Of hundreds of thousands of distinct CDR3 sequences listed, roughly 21% were seen once; the top ten hold around 3.2%. Material for sequencing was peripheral blood. These TCRs come from a woman aged 18-29 years with stable Graves' hyperthyroidism.

This clonotype has a count of ten or more. The chain recombines TRBV5-1 with TRBJ2-7, with D possibly TRBD2 on 7 matching bases. Germline-derived CDR1 and CDR2 are SGHRS and YFSETQ. This CDR3 is 15 amino acids long. The V and J ends lost 5 bases and 6 bases respectively, with 21 bases between them. This CDR3 is CASRTGGGSPSEQYF. For the CDR3, the DNA is TGCGCCAGCAGGACGGGGGGCGGGAGCCCTTCCGAGCAGTACTTC.

This clonotype was observed at least ten times. V gene TRBV4-2 combines with J gene TRBJ1-2, with D perhaps TRBD1 (5 bases). The CDR3 length is 15 residues. V shed 2 bases and J shed 5 bases, with 15 bases lying between them. Germline-derived CDR1 and CDR2 are LGHNA and YNFKEQ. CDR3 region: CASSQPSGGKYGYTF. CDR3 bases: TGTGCCAGCAGCCAACCCTCGGGGGGGAAATATGGCTACACCTTC.

This clonotype was seen more than once but under ten times. V and J are TRBV5-1 and TRBJ2-2, with D perhaps matching TRBD1 (5 bases). Germline CDR1 and CDR2: SGHRS and YFSETQ. Trimming removed 5 bases from V and 0 bases from J, with 11 bases in between. This CDR3 is built from 15 residues. Written as DNA, the CDR3 is TGCGCCAGCAGTCCTGGACACACGAACACCGGGGAGCTGTTTTTT. The encoded protein is CASSPGHTNTGELFF. The variable domain in full, with the rest retrieved from reference TRBV5-1 and TRBJ2-2, is KAGVTQTPRYLIKTRGQQVTLSCSPISGHRSVSWYQQTPGQGLQFLFEYFSETQRNKGNFPGRFSGRQFSNSRSEMNVSTLELGDSALYLCASSPGHTNTGELFFGEGSRLTVL.

This clonotype was detected many times. V gene TRBV20-1 combines with J gene TRBJ1-5, with D unclear. Germline CDR1 is DFQATT and CDR2 is SNEGSKA (reference sequence). The CDR3 is made up of 13 amino acids. Trimming stripped 5 bases from V and 6 bases from J, with 14 bases between. DNA of the CDR3: TGCAGTGCTTTTGGTCGAGACGCTCAGCCCCAGCATTTT. This codes for CSAFGRDAQPQHF.

This chain joins TRBV6-1 and TRBJ1-5, with D maybe TRBD1 (6 bases). Germline V CDR1 and CDR2: MNHNS, SASEGT. V was cut by 6 bases and J by 5 bases, with 17 bases left in between. This CDR3 has 15 amino acids. The CDR3 region is CASRKEPGAHQPQHF. The CDR3 region has the DNA TGTGCCAGCAGAAAAGAACCAGGGGCTCATCAGCCCCAGCATTTT.

This clonotype was seen many times. The V gene is TRBV11-2, the J gene TRBJ2-7; 7 bases fit TRBD1. CDR3 length: 14 amino acids. Germline CDR1 reads SGHAT; CDR2 reads FQNNGV. V shed 5 bases and J 8 bases; nucleotides not matched to a gene: 12. In DNA, the CDR3 is TGTGCCAGCAGCGCTGTACAGGGGTGGTACAAGCAGTACTTC. Protein product: CASSAVQGWYKQYF.

This clonotype was picked up many times. The chain is built from TRBV7-3 and TRBJ2-5; 14 bases match TRBD2. The CDR3 is 17 amino acids. V lost 3 bases, J lost 6 bases, and 9 bases stayed unmatched. CDR1 SGHTA and CDR2 FQGTGA come from the germline V gene. CDR3 in DNA: TGTGCCAGCAGCTTCCGACTAGCGGGAGGGCCATCGAAGACCCAGTACTTC. The encoded protein is CASSFRLAGGPSKTQYF.

The chain employs TRBV18 and TRBJ1-3; D is ambiguous. V lost 2 bases and J lost 4, with 15 bases in between. The CDR3 has 16 amino acids. Germline lookup yields CDR1 KGHSH and CDR2 LQKENI. In nucleotides, the CDR3 is TGTGCCAGCTCACCAGGTCAGAATCCTGCCGGAAACACCATATATTTT. This codes for CASSPGQNPAGNTIYF.

This clonotype was recorded a few times. This rearrangement joins TRBV6-5 to TRBJ1-1; 12 bases are shared with TRBD1. J was trimmed by 4 bases and V by 0 bases; bases with no gene match: 6. CDR3 length: 17 residues. Germline V CDR1 and CDR2: MNHEY, SVGAGI. CDR3 loop: CASSYSGTGGGGTEAFF. CDR3 DNA: TGTGCCAGCAGTTACTCCGGGACAGGGGGCGGAGGCACTGAAGCTTTCTTT.

There are many counts of this clonotype. The rearrangement links TRBV4-2 to TRBJ2-2; the D call may be TRBD1 or TRBD2 (5 bases each). V was trimmed by 4 bases and J by 3 bases, leaving 18 bases between them. The CDR3 extends over 17 amino acids. The germline gives CDR1 LGHNA, CDR2 YNFKEQ. CDR3 nucleotide sequence: TGTGCCAGCAGCCCGTTCACCGGGGACCAACACACCGGGGAGCTGTTTTTT. Translated, it gives CASSPFTGDQHTGELFF.